The clone carrying this T cell receptor beta chain was counted ten times or more. These data belong to a study of low-dose radiotherapy and immunotherapy resistance in tumors. Study summary: Doses of 0.5 Gy per fraction every 2 weeks, totaling 6.5 Gy, went to Cohort 1. In Cohort 2, 1 Gy per fraction was delivered every two weeks, for a total of 13 Gy over 26 weeks. On an every-two-weeks schedule, patients received intravenous nivolumab 240 mg, along with ipilimumab 1 mg/kg every six weeks.

With TRAV- and TRBV-specific primers, first-strand cDNA was made, covering the alpha and beta chains. Both a constant-region primer and a V-primer adapter served to amplify TCRs across roughly 20 PCR cycles. One entry per CDR3 protein results from TCRdb running MiXCR on the reads. In the table there are tens of thousands of distinct CDR3 sequences, roughly 19% of which are singletons. Time point: before trial treatment. Every donor's regimen consisted of nivolumab, ipilimumab, aspirin, low-dose cyclophosphamide and low-dose radiotherapy. The ends were cut back, 5 bases at V and 2 bases at J, with 11 bases in the middle. This CDR3 region has 14 residues.

The sample here was PBMCs, taken before treatment. The source of this sequence is a male donor with prostate cancer. The chain carries TRBV12-3 or TRBV12-4 and TRBJ2-3; D uncertain. The CDR3, as DNA: TGTGCCAGCAGTCCCCCGCCGACCACAGATACGCAGTATTTT. Its translation is CASSPPPTTDTQYF.